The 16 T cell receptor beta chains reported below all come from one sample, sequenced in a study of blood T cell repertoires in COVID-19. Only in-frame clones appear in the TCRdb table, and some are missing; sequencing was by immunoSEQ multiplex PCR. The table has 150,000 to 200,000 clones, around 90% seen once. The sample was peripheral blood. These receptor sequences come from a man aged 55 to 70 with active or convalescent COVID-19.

The CDR3 sequence: CAIAGTPNTGELFF. The CDR3 nucleotides are TGTGCCATTGCCGGGACACCGAACACCGGGGAGCTGTTTTTT. The chain links TRBV19 to TRBJ2-2; possibly TRBD1 for D (6 bases). CDR1 and CDR2 (germline): LNHDA, SQIVND (reference sequence). With 10 bases removed from V and 0 bases from J, the gap between germline ends came to 12 bases. The length of the CDR3 is 14 residues.

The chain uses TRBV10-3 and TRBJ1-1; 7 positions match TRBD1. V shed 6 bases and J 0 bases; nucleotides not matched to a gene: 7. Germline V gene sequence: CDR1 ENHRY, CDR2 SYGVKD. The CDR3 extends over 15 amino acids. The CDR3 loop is CAISPSTGLNTEAFF. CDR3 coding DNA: TGTGCCATCAGCCCTTCGACAGGGTTGAACACTGAAGCTTTCTTT.

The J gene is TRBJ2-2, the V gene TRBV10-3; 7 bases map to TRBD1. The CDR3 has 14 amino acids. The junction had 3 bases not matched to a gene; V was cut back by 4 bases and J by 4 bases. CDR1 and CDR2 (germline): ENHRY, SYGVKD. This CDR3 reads CAISGQGITGELFF. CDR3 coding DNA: TGTGCCATCAGTGGACAGGGTATCACCGGGGAGCTGTTTTTT.

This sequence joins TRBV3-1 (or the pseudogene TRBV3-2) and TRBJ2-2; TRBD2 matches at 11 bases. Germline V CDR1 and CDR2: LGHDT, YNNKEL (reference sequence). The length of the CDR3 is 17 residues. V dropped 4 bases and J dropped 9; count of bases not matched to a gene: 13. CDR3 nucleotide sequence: TGTGCCAGCAGCCTAGGACTAGCGGGTCGAACAGGGAGGGAGCTGTTTTTT. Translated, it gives CASSLGLAGRTGRELFF.

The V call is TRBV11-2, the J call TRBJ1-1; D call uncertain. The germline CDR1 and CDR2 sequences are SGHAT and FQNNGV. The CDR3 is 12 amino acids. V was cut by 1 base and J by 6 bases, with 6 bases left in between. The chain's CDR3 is CASSLGSAEAFF. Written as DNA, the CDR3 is TGTGCCAGCAGCTTAGGATCAGCTGAAGCTTTCTTT.

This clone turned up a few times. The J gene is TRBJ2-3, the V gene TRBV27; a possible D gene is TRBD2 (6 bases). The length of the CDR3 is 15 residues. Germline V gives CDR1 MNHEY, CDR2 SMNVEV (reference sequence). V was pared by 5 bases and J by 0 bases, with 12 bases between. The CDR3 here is CASSPTSWSTDTQYF. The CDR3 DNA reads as TGTGCCAGCAGTCCCACTAGCTGGAGCACAGATACGCAGTATTTT.

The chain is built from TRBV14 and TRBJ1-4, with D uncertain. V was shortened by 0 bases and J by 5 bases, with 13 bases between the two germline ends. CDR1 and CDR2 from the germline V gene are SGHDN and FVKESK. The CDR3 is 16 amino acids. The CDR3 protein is CASSQDWARENEKLFF. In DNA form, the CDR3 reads TGTGCCAGCAGCCAAGATTGGGCCAGAGAAAATGAAAAACTGTTTTTT.

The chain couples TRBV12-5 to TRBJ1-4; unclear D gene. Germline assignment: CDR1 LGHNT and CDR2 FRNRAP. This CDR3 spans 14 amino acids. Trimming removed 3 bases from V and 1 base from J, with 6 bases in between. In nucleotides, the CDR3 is TGTGCTAGTGGTTTCTACGTAACTAATGAAAAACTGTTTTTT. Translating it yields CASGFYVTNEKLFF.

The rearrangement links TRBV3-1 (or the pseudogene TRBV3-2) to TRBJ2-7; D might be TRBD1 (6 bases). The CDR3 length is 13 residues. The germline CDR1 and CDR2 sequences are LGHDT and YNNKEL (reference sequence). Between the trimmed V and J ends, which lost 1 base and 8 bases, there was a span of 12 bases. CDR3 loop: CASSQVQGRQQYF. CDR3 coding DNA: TGTGCCAGCAGCCAAGTACAGGGACGGCAGCAGTACTTC.

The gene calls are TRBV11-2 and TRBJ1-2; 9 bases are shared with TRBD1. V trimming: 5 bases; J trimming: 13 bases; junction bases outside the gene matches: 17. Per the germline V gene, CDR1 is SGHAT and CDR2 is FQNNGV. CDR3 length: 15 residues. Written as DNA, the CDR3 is TGTGCCAGCAGCCTCAGCCCGGGACAGGGAAGTCTATGCACCTTC. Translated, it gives CASSLSPGQGSLCTF. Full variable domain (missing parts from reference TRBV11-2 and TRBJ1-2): EAGVAQSPRYKIIEKRQSVAFWCNPISGHATLYWYQQILGQGPKLLIQFQNNGVVDDSQLPKDRFSAERLKGVDSTLKIQPAKLEDSAVYLCASSLSPGQGSLCTFGSGTRLTVV.

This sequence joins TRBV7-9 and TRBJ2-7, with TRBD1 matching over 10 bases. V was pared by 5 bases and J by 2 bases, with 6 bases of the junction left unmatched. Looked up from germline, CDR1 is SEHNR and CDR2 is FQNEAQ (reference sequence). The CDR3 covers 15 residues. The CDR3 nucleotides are TGTGCCAGCAGCCCGGGACAGGGGATAACCTACGAGCAGTACTTC. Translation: CASSPGQGITYEQYF.

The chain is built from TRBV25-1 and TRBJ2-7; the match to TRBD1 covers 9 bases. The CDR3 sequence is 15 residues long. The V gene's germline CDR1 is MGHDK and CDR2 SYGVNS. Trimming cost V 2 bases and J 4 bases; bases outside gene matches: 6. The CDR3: CASSETGTGFYEQYF. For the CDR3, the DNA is TGTGCCAGCAGTGAAACTGGGACAGGGTTTTACGAGCAGTACTTC.

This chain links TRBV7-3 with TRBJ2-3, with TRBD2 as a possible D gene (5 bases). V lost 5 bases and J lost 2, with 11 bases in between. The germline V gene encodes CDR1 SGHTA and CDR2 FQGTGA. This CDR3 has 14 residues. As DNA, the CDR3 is TGTGCCAGCAGCCGAGGGCCCATCACAGATACGCAGTATTTT. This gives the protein CASSRGPITDTQYF.

The CDR3 sequence is CASSHRPQDEKLFF. DNA of the CDR3: TGTGCCAGCAGCCACCGACCGCAGGATGAAAAACTGTTTTTT. This chain uses TRBV14 with TRBJ1-4; D not certain. The V gene's germline CDR1 is SGHDN and CDR2 FVKESK. Trimming took 3 bases from V and 6 from J, leaving 11 bases between them. There are 14 residues in the CDR3.

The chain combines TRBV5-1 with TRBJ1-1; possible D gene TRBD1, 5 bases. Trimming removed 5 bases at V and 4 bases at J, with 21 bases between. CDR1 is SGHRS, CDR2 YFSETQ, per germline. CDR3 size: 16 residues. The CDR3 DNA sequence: TGCGCCAGCAGGTCTGCCAGGGCGGTGGGCCTCACTGAAGCTTTCTTT. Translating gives CASRSARAVGLTEAFF.

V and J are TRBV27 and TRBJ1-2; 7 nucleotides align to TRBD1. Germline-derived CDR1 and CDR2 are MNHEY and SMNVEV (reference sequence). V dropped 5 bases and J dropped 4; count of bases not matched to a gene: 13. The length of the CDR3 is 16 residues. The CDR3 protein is CASSLLSTGPPYGYTF. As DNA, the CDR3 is TGTGCCAGCAGTCTCCTCTCGACAGGGCCACCCTATGGCTACACCTTC.